A selection of T cell receptor beta chains follows, all from one sample in a study of OX40 agonist ivuxolimab in advanced cancers. The table came from immunoSEQ multiplex PCR; TCRdb's copy has only in-frame clones and leaves some out. The sample lists some 120,000 clones; around 92% were seen once. The sequences come from CD4+ or CD8+ T cells sorted from blood, collected in a trial of the OX40 agonist ivuxolimab. The receptor set was obtained from an adult with an advanced solid tumor such as melanoma, head and neck, liver or kidney cancer. CDR3s include the opening cysteine and the closing phenylalanine or tryptophan. The D gene is left open where the match is weak. Rows give clone size only sometimes, using once, few, many, or a class for an expanded clone.

>TRBV7-2|-|12|-|TRBJ2-1
CASSSGVDEQFF
TGTGCCAGCAGCTCTGGTGTTGATGAGCAGTTCTTC
>TRBV30|-|13|-|TRBJ2-1
CAWSSGASGEQFF
TGTGCCTGGAGCTCTGGGGCTTCGGGTGAGCAGTTCTTC
>TRBV7-9|TRBD2|17|-|TRBJ2-4
CASSEIPGLAAKNIQYF
TGTGCCAGCAGCGAGATCCCTGGACTAGCGGCCAAAAACATTCAGTACTTC
>TRBV2|-|17|-|TRBJ2-3
CASTPLRTGEGTDTQYF
TGTGCCAGCACCCCCCTTAGGACTGGGGAAGGAACAGATACGCAGTATTTT
>TRBV5-1|-|14|-|TRBJ2-7
CASSLGDTRYEQYF
TGCGCCAGCAGCTTGGGGGACACACGCTACGAGCAGTACTTC
>TRBV5-6|TRBD2|19|-|TRBJ2-5
CASSTTSGLTSDSLETQYF
TGTGCCAGCAGCACCACTAGCGGGTTGACCTCGGATTCACTGGAGACCCAGTACTTC
>TRBV4-3|-|17|-|TRBJ2-1
CASSQDWGTPGYNEQFF
TGCGCCAGCAGCCAAGACTGGGGGACCCCGGGATACAATGAGCAGTTCTTC
>TRBV7-6|-|17|-|TRBJ2-1
CASSLVSDGGFYNEQFF
TGTGCCAGCAGCTTAGTGAGTGACGGGGGATTCTACAATGAGCAGTTCTTC
>TRBV2|-|13|-|TRBJ1-1
CASSELEGQIGFF
TGTGCCAGCAGTGAATTGGAGGGGCAGATTGGTTTCTTT
>TRBV5-4|-|16|-|TRBJ1-3
CASTSRASGTGNTIYF
TGTGCCAGCACCTCCCGAGCCTCCGGGACAGGAAACACCATATATTTT
>TRBV28|-|15|-|TRBJ1-1
CASSLAGTTNTEAFF
TGTGCCAGCAGCCTAGCCGGGACGACGAACACTGAAGCTTTCTTT
>TRBV6-6|TRBD2|13|few|TRBJ2-3
CASTAGGSDTQYF
TGTGCCAGCACGGCGGGAGGGTCGGATACGCAGTATTTT
>TRBV5-1|-|14|-|TRBJ1-4
CASSLWGTNEKLFF
TGCGCCAGCAGCTTGTGGGGAACTAATGAAAAACTGTTTTTT
>TRBV2|TRBD1|14|-|TRBJ1-2
CASHDRGGDYGYTF
TGTGCCAGCCATGACAGGGGGGGCGACTATGGCTACACCTTC
>TRBV7-2|-|14|-|TRBJ2-5
CASSLGRAQETQYF
TGTGCCAGCAGCTTAGGTAGGGCCCAAGAGACCCAGTACTTC
>TRBV5-8|-|16|-|TRBJ2-1
CASSPGGRSSYNEQFF
TGTGCCAGCAGCCCGGGTGGCCGGAGCTCCTACAATGAGCAGTTCTTC
>TRBV7-9|TRBD2|18|once|TRBJ2-3
CASSLGTSGRAREDTQYF
TGTGCCAGCAGCTTGGGGACTAGCGGGAGGGCGCGGGAAGATACGCAGTATTTT
>TRBV30|TRBD1|15|-|TRBJ2-7
CAWTLRTGAPYEQYF
TGTGCCTGGACCCTACGGACAGGGGCTCCCTACGAGCAGTACTTC
>TRBV6-5|TRBD1|15|few|TRBJ2-3
CASRTRQGGTDTQYF
TGTGCCAGCAGGACCCGACAGGGGGGCACAGATACGCAGTATTTT
>TRBV2|-|13|-|TRBJ2-3
CASSSDMPDTQYF
TGTGCCAGCAGTTCGGATATGCCAGATACGCAGTATTTT
>TRBV28|-|11|-|TRBJ1-5
CASSDHQPQHF
TGTGCCAGCTCCGACCATCAGCCCCAGCATTTT
>TRBV19|-|15|-|TRBJ2-7
CASSPGQLFYYEQYF
TGTGCCAGTAGTCCAGGACAGCTGTTTTATTACGAGCAGTACTTC
>TRBV10-1|-|13|-|TRBJ1-5
CAGRGYSNQPQHF
TGCGCCGGCAGGGGTTATAGCAATCAGCCCCAGCATTTT
>TRBV6-6|-|13|-|TRBJ1-3
CASSYGTLETIYF
TGTGCCAGCAGTTACGGGACCCTCGAGACCATATATTTT
>TRBV19|-|14|-|TRBJ1-2
CASSPGTNNYGYTF
TGTGCCAGTAGTCCGGGGACCAATAACTATGGCTACACCTTC
>TRBV28|-|17|-|TRBJ2-3
CASQPIHQGFHTDTQYF
TGTGCCAGCCAACCGATCCATCAGGGTTTCCACACAGATACGCAGTATTTT
>TRBV2|-|8|-|TRBJ1-1
CALSEAFF
TGTGCCCTTTCCGAAGCTTTCTTT
>TRBV5-1|-|15|once|TRBJ2-3
CASSLSGTSTDTQYF
TGCGCCAGCAGCTTGTCCGGGACTAGCACAGATACGCAGTATTTT
>TRBV5-6|-|13|-|TRBJ2-5
CASTSGVRETQYF
TGTGCCAGCACCTCAGGGGTGAGAGAGACCCAGTACTTC
>TRBV5-1|TRBD1|14|-|TRBJ2-7
CASSLQGTSYEQYF
TGCGCCAGCAGCTTACAGGGGACCTCTTACGAGCAGTACTTC
>TRBV4-1|-|16|-|TRBJ2-2
CASTHRTRGNTGELFF
TGCGCCAGCACCCACCGGACCAGGGGGAACACCGGGGAGCTGTTTTTT
>TRBV10-1|-|12|-|TRBJ2-2
CASSPTAGELFF
TGCGCCAGCAGTCCCACAGCCGGGGAGCTGTTTTTT
>TRBV9|-|14|-|TRBJ2-7
CASSVGLLSYEQYF
TGTGCCAGCAGCGTAGGACTGTTGTCCTACGAGCAGTACTTC
>TRBV4-2|-|16|-|TRBJ1-4
CASSLWLHPTNEKLFF
TGTGCCAGCAGCCTTTGGCTGCACCCAACTAATGAAAAACTGTTTTTT
>TRBV4-3|TRBD1|14|-|TRBJ2-5
CASSQVTGQETQYF
TGCGCCAGCAGCCAAGTGACAGGGCAAGAGACCCAGTACTTC
>TRBV28|-|17|-|TRBJ2-7
CATSPSAWGKPSYEQYF
TGTGCCACCTCACCCTCCGCTTGGGGTAAGCCCTCCTACGAGCAGTACTTC
>TRBV30|-|11|-|TRBJ1-1
CAWSVQVEAFF
TGTGCCTGGAGTGTACAGGTTGAAGCTTTCTTT
>TRBV5-1|TRBD1|15|-|TRBJ1-1
CASSTDQGVDTEAFF
TGCGCCAGCAGCACCGATCAGGGGGTTGACACTGAAGCTTTCTTT
>TRBV7-9|TRBD2|17|-|TRBJ2-1
CASSLGTSGKGYNEQFF
TGTGCCAGCAGCTTAGGTACTAGCGGGAAGGGCTACAATGAGCAGTTCTTC
>TRBV7-3|TRBD2|19|-|TRBJ2-1
CASSPWGLAGVGRRNEQFF
TGTGCCAGCAGCCCGTGGGGCCTAGCGGGAGTCGGTCGACGGAATGAGCAGTTCTTC
>TRBV30|-|16|-|TRBJ1-4
CAWSILPRGAEEKLFF
TGTGCCTGGAGTATCCTCCCTCGGGGTGCCGAGGAAAAACTGTTTTTT
>TRBV6-5|-|14|-|TRBJ2-7
CASSYRDGPYEQYF
TGTGCCAGCAGTTACCGGGACGGACCCTACGAGCAGTACTTC
>TRBV23-1|TRBD1|16|-|TRBJ2-2
CASSRGQGIGEAELFF
TGCGCCAGCAGTCGGGGACAGGGAATCGGGGAGGCGGAGCTGTTTTTT
>TRBV19|-|13|-|TRBJ2-1
CASSIPPTRLQFF
TGTGCCAGTAGTATCCCACCGACCAGACTGCAGTTCTTC
>TRBV11-3|-|12|-|TRBJ1-4
CASSLDPEKLFF
TGTGCCAGCAGCTTAGATCCGGAAAAACTGTTTTTT
>TRBV7-9|-|13|-|TRBJ1-3
CASSPRQPNTIYF
TGTGCCAGCAGCCCCCGACAACCGAACACCATATATTTT
>TRBV19|TRBD1|14|few|TRBJ1-3
CASSSTGAGNTIYF
TGTGCCAGTAGTTCGACAGGGGCTGGAAACACCATATATTTT
>TRBV29-1|-|18|-|TRBJ2-3
CSVESRERAVYGTDTQYF
TGCAGCGTTGAGTCCAGGGAAAGAGCCGTATATGGCACAGATACGCAGTATTTT
>TRBV9|-|16|-|TRBJ2-5
CASSVAGGTGMETQYF
TGTGCCAGCAGCGTAGCTGGGGGCACGGGTATGGAGACCCAGTACTTC
>TRBV5-1|-|15|-|TRBJ2-7
CASSSRPGASYEQYF
TGCGCCAGCAGCTCAAGACCGGGGGCCTCCTACGAGCAGTACTTC
>TRBV27|TRBD2|14|once|TRBJ2-7
CASSRTSGAYEQYF
TGTGCCAGCAGTCGGACTAGCGGGGCCTACGAGCAGTACTTC
>TRBV27|-|14|-|TRBJ2-3
CASSLGGTTDTQYF
TGTGCCAGCAGTTTAGGAGGGACTACAGATACGCAGTATTTT
>TRBV27|-|13|-|TRBJ2-1
CASSSLEIDEQFF
TGTGCCAGCAGTTCCCTAGAAATCGATGAGCAGTTCTTC